This entry is about one T cell receptor beta chain. The data originate from a study of post-analysis software for immune sequencing data. Unique molecular identifiers were present in the TCR beta cDNA libraries. TCRdb fed the PCR reads into MiXCR, producing one record per CDR3 protein. The sample lists under 900,000 distinct CDR3 sequences, under 70% occurring once. The sequence was collected from a girl aged 5-17 years with multiple sclerosis. Sample: blood.

The CDR3 loop is CSGTGYSSYNEQFF. For the CDR3, the DNA is TGCAGCGGCACAGGGTACAGCTCCTACAATGAGCAGTTCTTC. The chain has TRBV29-1 and TRBJ2-1, with a weak D call TRBD1 (6 bases). There are 14 residues in the CDR3. V was clipped by 7 bases and J by 0 bases, with 13 bases between them. Germline CDR1 is SQVTM and CDR2 is ANQGSEA.